This TCR beta chain was captured by sequencing in a study of T cells after yellow fever vaccination. At the level of the study: Any fraction with a low cell number was prepared using SMART-Seq v4 Ultra Low Input.

The CDR3 runs 14 residues. V shed 0 bases and J shed 1 base, with 7 bases lying between them. Germline loops: CDR1 SGDLS, CDR2 YYNGEE. TCR cDNA, made by 5'RACE template switching, carried an added universal primer site and UMIs. A single record per CDR3 protein comes from TCRdb applying MiXCR to the 5' RACE reads. The sample has around 310,000 distinct CDR3 sequences, about 4% seen once; the top ten hold less than 25%. Study conclusions and caveats: Most clones from primary vaccination resurfaced after the booster (around 97% CD4, 88% CD8).

Only a few counts were recorded for this clonotype. Its antigen remains unknown. This sequence originates from a man aged 18 to 35 who received the YFV17D yellow fever vaccine. The V gene is TRBV9, the J gene TRBJ1-1; D remains unclear. Here the sequenced sample was PBMCs, taken 5 days after the yellow fever booster vaccination. This CDR3 reads CASSVALGNTEAFF. In DNA, the CDR3 is TGTGCCAGCAGCGTAGCTCTGGGGAACACTGAAGCTTTCTTT. The full variable domain, its missing parts supplied by reference TRBV9 and TRBJ1-1, is DSGVTQTPKHLITATGQRVTLRCSPRSGDLSVYWYQQSLDQGLQFLIQYYNGEERAKGNILERFSAQQFPDLHSELNLSSLELGDSALYFCASSVALGNTEAFFGQGTRLTVV.